Below are 5 T cell receptor beta chains sequenced from a single sample in a study of blood T cell repertoires in COVID-19 (dated by TCRdb to about 2020). Library construction relied on the immunoSEQ multiplex PCR assay. As stored in TCRdb, this immuneACCESS dataset retains in-frame rearrangements with V and J assigned. A fraction of the clones does not appear; measured against another copy, unresolved V genes explain less than half of the discrepancy, and the remainder lacks a known reason. For this sample the table gives 35,000 to 45,000 clones, of which over 75% were detected only once. Around 31% of the sample is in the top ten clones. The specimen was peripheral blood. These receptors came from a woman aged 80 or over with acute or convalescent COVID-19.

The V gene is TRBV10-3, the J gene TRBJ1-2, with TRBD1 as a possible D gene (6 bases). This CDR3 region has 14 residues. Germline V gene lookup returns CDR1 ENHRY and CDR2 SYGVKD. Trimming took 6 bases from V and 0 from J, leaving 11 bases between them. As DNA, the CDR3 is TGTGCCATCAGCAAGGACAGATCTAACTATGGCTACACCTTC. Amino acid sequence: CAISKDRSNYGYTF.

The chain links TRBV5-6 to TRBJ2-3; D may be TRBD2 (5 bases). The CDR3 sequence is 15 residues long. The germline V gene has CDR1 SGHDT and CDR2 YYEEEE. Trimming removed 2 bases at V and 0 bases at J, with 10 bases between. DNA for the CDR3: TGTGCCAGCAGCTTCGCGGGTGGCAGCACAGATACGCAGTATTTT. It codes for CASSFAGGSTDTQYF.

The V call is TRBV10-3, the J call TRBJ2-5; TRBD2 is a possible D gene (6 bases). With 10 bases removed from V and 1 base from J, the gap between germline ends came to 19 bases. This CDR3 comprises 15 residues. CDR1 is ENHRY and CDR2 is SYGVKD in the germline V gene. As DNA, the CDR3 is TGTGCCACGGGGGAGACAAGTCTACCCCAAGAGACCCAGTACTTC. Encoded protein: CATGETSLPQETQYF.

The genes are TRBV27 and TRBJ2-3; weak D call: TRBD2 (6 bases). Germline V CDR1 and CDR2: MNHEY, SMNVEV (reference sequence). Trimming stripped 6 bases from V and 5 bases from J, with 15 bases between. This CDR3 region has 14 residues. This CDR3 reads CASSRMNGGDTQYF. The DNA of the CDR3 is TGTGCCAGCAGCCGTATGAACGGGGGAGATACGCAGTATTTT.

This rearrangement joins TRBV19 to TRBJ2-1, with a possible D match to TRBD2 (5 bases). Per germline, CDR1 LNHDA and CDR2 SQIVND (reference sequence). This CDR3 has 11 residues. Trimming removed 4 bases at V and 8 bases at J, with 6 bases between. The CDR3 spells CASSTRDEQFF. Written as DNA, the CDR3 is TGTGCCAGTAGTACGCGGGATGAGCAGTTCTTC.